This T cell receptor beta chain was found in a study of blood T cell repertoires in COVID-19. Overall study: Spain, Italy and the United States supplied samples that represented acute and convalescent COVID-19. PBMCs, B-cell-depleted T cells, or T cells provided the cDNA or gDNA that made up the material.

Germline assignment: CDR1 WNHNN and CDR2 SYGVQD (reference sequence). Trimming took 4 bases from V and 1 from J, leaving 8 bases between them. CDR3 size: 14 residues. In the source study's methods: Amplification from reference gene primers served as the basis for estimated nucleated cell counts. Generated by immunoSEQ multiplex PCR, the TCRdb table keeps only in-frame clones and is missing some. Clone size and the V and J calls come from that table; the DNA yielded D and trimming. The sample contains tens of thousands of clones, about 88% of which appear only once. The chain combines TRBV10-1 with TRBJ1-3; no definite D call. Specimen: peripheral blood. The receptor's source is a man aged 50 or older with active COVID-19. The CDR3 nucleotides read TGCGCCAGCAGTGCCGGCGGATCTGGAAACACCATATATTTT. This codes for CASSAGGSGNTIYF.